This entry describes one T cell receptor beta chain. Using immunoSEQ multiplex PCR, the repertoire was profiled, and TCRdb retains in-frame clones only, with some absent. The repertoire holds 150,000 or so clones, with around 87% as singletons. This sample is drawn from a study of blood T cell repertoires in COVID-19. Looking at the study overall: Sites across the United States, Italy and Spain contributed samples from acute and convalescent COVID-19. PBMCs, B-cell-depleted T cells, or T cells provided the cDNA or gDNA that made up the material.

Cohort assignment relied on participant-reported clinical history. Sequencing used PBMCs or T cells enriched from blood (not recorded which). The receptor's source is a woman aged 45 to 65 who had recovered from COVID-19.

The CDR3 bases are TGTGCCAGCAGCTTAAGGGGACAATCTGAAGCTTTCTTT. The encoded protein is CASSLRGQSEAFF. J is TRBJ1-1 and V is TRBV7-3, with D perhaps matching TRBD1 (6 bases). Germline V gene lookup returns CDR1 SGHTA and CDR2 FQGTGA. The ends were cut back, 1 base at V and 6 bases at J, with 9 bases in the middle. The CDR3 totals 13 residues.